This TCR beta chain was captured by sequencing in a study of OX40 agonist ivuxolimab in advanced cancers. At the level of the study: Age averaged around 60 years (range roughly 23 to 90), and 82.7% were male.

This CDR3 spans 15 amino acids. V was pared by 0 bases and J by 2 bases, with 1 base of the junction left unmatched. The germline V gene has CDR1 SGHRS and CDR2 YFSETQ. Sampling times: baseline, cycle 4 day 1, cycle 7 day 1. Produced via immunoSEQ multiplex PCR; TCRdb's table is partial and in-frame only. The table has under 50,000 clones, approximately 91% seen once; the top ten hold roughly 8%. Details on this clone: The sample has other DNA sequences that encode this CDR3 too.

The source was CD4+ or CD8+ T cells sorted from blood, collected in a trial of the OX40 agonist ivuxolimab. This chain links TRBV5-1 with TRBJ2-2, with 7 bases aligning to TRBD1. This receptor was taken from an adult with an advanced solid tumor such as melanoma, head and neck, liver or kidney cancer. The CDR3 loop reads CASSLDRGNTGELFF. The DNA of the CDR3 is TGCGCCAGCAGCTTGGACAGGGGCAACACCGGGGAGCTGTTTTTT. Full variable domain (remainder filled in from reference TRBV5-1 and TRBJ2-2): KAGVTQTPRYLIKTRGQQVTLSCSPISGHRSVSWYQQTPGQGLQFLFEYFSETQRNKGNFPGRFSGRQFSNSRSEMNVSTLELGDSALYLCASSLDRGNTGELFFGEGSRLTVL.